The 8 T cell receptor beta chains below all came from one sample that was sequenced in a study of blood T cell repertoires in COVID-19. Here immunoSEQ multiplex PCR was the method, and the copy in TCRdb shows in-frame clones only, minus some. The sample carries approximately 50,000 clones, 89% recorded once. Sequencing input: peripheral blood. The source is a human donor in a cohort sampled during active COVID-19.

This clone was counted once. The chain is built from TRBV30 and TRBJ2-2; TRBD1 agrees at 8 bases. The germline V gene has CDR1 GTSNPN and CDR2 SVGIG (reference sequence). The CDR3 sequence is 16 residues long. The J segment lost 0 bases and the V segment lost 2 bases, leaving 5 bases of the junction unmatched. CDR3 amino acids: CAWSRTGSANTGELFF. CDR3 DNA: TGTGCCTGGAGTCGGACAGGGAGCGCGAACACCGGGGAGCTGTTTTTT.

The chain combines TRBV19 with TRBJ2-7; 11 nucleotides agree with TRBD1. Germline V gene data show CDR1 as LNHDA and CDR2 as SQIVND (reference sequence). Germline trimming cut 6 bases from V and 6 bases from J; bases unmatched to any gene: 10. The CDR3 runs to 15 residues. CDR3 sequence: CASSPDRGRLVEQYF. The CDR3 DNA reads TGTGCCAGTAGCCCGGACAGGGGGCGTTTGGTCGAGCAGTACTTC.

This chain links TRBV28 with TRBJ2-5; 14 bases match TRBD2. Trimming took 6 bases from V and 5 from J; bases not matched to a gene: 11. Looked up from germline, CDR1 is MDHEN and CDR2 is SYDVKM. The CDR3 covers 17 residues. The CDR3 DNA is TGTGCCAGCAGCATTGGGACTAGCGGGAGTCAAGGGGAGACCCAGTACTTC. This encodes CASSIGTSGSQGETQYF.

V gene TRBV24-1 combines with J gene TRBJ2-3; 8 positions agree with TRBD2. The CDR3 loop spans 14 amino acids. V lost 5 bases to trimming and J lost 7 bases; unmatched junction nucleotides: 7. Germline-derived CDR1 and CDR2 are KGHDR and SFDVKD. CDR3 bases: TGTGCCACCAGTGGTCCGGGAGGGCCAAATACGCAGTATTTT. Its translation is CATSGPGGPNTQYF.

This rearrangement joins TRBV6-2 or TRBV6-3 to TRBJ2-6, with 9 positions matching TRBD2. V lost 5 bases and J lost 0; bases outside the gene matches: 11. The CDR3 is made up of 19 amino acids. Per the germline V gene, CDR1 is MNHEY and CDR2 is SVGEGT. The CDR3 nucleotides read TGTGCCAGCAGTCTGCTGACTAGCGGAAGGTTCTCTGGGGCCAACGTCCTGACTTTC. This codes for CASSLLTSGRFSGANVLTF.

The rearrangement joins TRBV18 to TRBJ2-3, with D possibly matching TRBD1 (5 bases). From germline, CDR1 is KGHSH and CDR2 LQKENI. Trimming pared 0 bases from V and 3 bases from J, leaving 7 bases between. This CDR3 spans 14 amino acids. The CDR3 spells CASSPPAGTDTQYF. CDR3 bases: TGTGCCAGCTCACCACCGGCAGGGACAGATACGCAGTATTTT.

This chain uses TRBV3-1 (or the pseudogene TRBV3-2) with TRBJ2-7; a weak D match, TRBD2 (6 bases). CDR1 LGHDT and CDR2 YNNKEL come from the germline V gene (reference sequence). The CDR3 loop spans 14 amino acids. Trimming took off 4 bases at V and 7 bases at J, with 17 bases between the two ends. CDR3 loop: CASSLNGGSWEQYF. The CDR3 DNA sequence: TGTGCCAGCAGCCTTAACGGGGGTTCGTGGGAGCAGTACTTC.

The gene calls are TRBV27 and TRBJ1-3; 8 positions agree with TRBD1. The CDR3 contains 15 residues. Germline V lookup: CDR1 MNHEY, CDR2 SMNVEV (reference sequence). J was trimmed by 6 bases and V by 2 bases; bases with no gene match: 6. The CDR3 spells CASSLRTGGKNTIYF. The CDR3 DNA sequence: TGTGCCAGCAGTTTACGTACAGGGGGGAAAAACACCATATATTTT.